One and the same sample provided the 10 T cell receptor beta chains below, sequenced in a study of spatial heterogeneity in lung cancer. TCRdb ran MiXCR on the 5' RACE reads and lists one entry per CDR3 protein. Found here are approximately 15,000 distinct CDR3 sequences, 3.6% of them singletons; the top ten hold approximately 10%. Time point specified: sample taken at primary tumor resection. Here the sequenced sample was normal lung tissue next to the tumor, taken at surgery. The origin of the receptors is a male donor with early-stage non-small cell lung cancer.

This clonotype was counted at least ten times. This beta chain was picked up by a library intended for alpha chains and is off target, so its count carries little meaning. This chain uses TRBV27 with TRBJ1-1; 8 nucleotides agree with TRBD1. This CDR3 has 14 residues. Germline V lookup: CDR1 MNHEY, CDR2 SMNVEV (reference sequence). The V and J ends lost 5 bases and 5 bases, in that order; junction bases with no gene match: 7. The CDR3 spells CASSIKQGVTEAFF. As DNA, the CDR3 is TGTGCCAGCAGTATTAAACAGGGGGTAACTGAAGCTTTCTTT.

This clonotype came up many times. This beta chain was picked up by a library intended for alpha chains and is off target, so its count carries little meaning. CDR3 in amino acids: CASRSMDISNQPQHF. The CDR3 DNA follows: TGTGCCAGCAGGTCCATGGACATTAGCAATCAGCCCCAGCATTTT. The chain is built from TRBV2 and TRBJ1-5, with D perhaps TRBD1 (5 bases). CDR3 length: 15 residues. CDR1 and CDR2 from the germline V gene are SNHLY and FYNNEI. V lost 6 bases, J lost 0 bases, and 12 bases lay in between.

Many counts were recorded for this clonotype. A library made for alpha chains picked up this beta chain off target, so its size means little. The J gene is TRBJ2-7, the V gene TRBV5-1; 9 bases line up with TRBD1. Unmatched junction bases numbered 7, after V lost 1 base and J lost 5 bases. This CDR3 region has 15 residues. Germline V gene sequence: CDR1 SGHRS, CDR2 YFSETQ. The CDR3 DNA reads TGCGCCAGCAGCTTGTATGGACAGGGGTATGACGAGCAGTACTTC. Translating gives CASSLYGQGYDEQYF. The complete variable domain, with remaining parts taken from reference TRBV5-1 and TRBJ2-7, reads KAGVTQTPRYLIKTRGQQVTLSCSPISGHRSVSWYQQTPGQGLQFLFEYFSETQRNKGNFPGRFSGRQFSNSRSEMNVSTLELGDSALYLCASSLYGQGYDEQYFGPGTRLTVT.

This clonotype was recorded a few times. Because this beta chain is a stray read in a library intended to capture alpha chains, its abundance should not be given much weight. DNA for the CDR3: TGTGCCAGCAGCTCTACTAGCGGGAGGAGCACCGGGGAGCTGTTTTTT. It codes for CASSSTSGRSTGELFF. The chain links TRBV14 to TRBJ2-2; 12 nucleotides line up with TRBD2. CDR1 is SGHDN and CDR2 is FVKESK in the germline V gene. This CDR3 spans 16 amino acids. The V segment lost 5 bases and the J segment 4 bases; nucleotides outside the gene matches: 5.

This clonotype was counted many times. This beta chain slipped into a library made for alpha chains as a stray read, so its size is not meaningful. The rearrangement joins TRBV29-1 to TRBJ1-1, with no clear D. V was cut by 1 base and J by 1 base, with 7 bases left in between. Germline CDR1 reads SQVTM; CDR2 reads ANQGSEA. CDR3 length: 13 amino acids. The CDR3 bases are TGCAGCGTTGAAGTTGAAGCGAACACTGAAGCTTTCTTT. This translates into CSVEVEANTEAFF.

In this sample, this clonotype turned up many times. This beta chain was picked up by a library intended for alpha chains and is off target, so its count carries little meaning. The chain carries TRBV30 and TRBJ1-1, with D possibly matching TRBD1 (5 bases). V was cut by 5 bases and J by 5 bases, with 15 bases left in between. In germline, CDR1 is GTSNPN, CDR2 SVGIG (reference sequence). CDR3 size: 13 residues. The CDR3 sequence is CAWAPGGTTEAFF. For the CDR3, the DNA is TGTGCCTGGGCCCCGGGAGGGACGACTGAAGCTTTCTTT. The complete variable domain, with remaining parts taken from reference TRBV30 and TRBJ1-1, reads SQTIHQWPATLVQPVGSPLSLECTVEGTSNPNLYWYRQAAGRGLQLLFYSVGIGQISSEVPQNLSASRPQDRQFILSSKKLLLSDSGFYLCAWAPGGTTEAFFGQGTRLTVV.

This clonotype was detected many times. This beta chain lies outside the target of a library built for alpha chains; its clone size means little. The chain recombines TRBV2 with TRBJ1-5, with 7 bases fitting TRBD1. Trimming took 5 bases from V and 1 from J; bases not matched to a gene: 5. The CDR3 consists of 15 residues. In germline, CDR1 is SNHLY, CDR2 FYNNEI. The CDR3 DNA sequence: TGTGCCAGCAGTCCTACAGGGGCCAGCAATCAGCCCCAGCATTTT. It is translated as CASSPTGASNQPQHF.

This clonotype was counted many times. One end of the junction is discordant with germline, which a read error may explain. The size of this beta chain means little, since it is a stray read in a library made for alpha chains. The chain's CDR3 is CASSLGLAGDVANTGELFF. For the CDR3, the DNA is TGTGCTAGCAGCTTAGGGCTAGCGGGAGACGTCGCGAACACCGGGGAGCTGTTTTTT. The V call is TRBV7-7, the J call TRBJ2-2, with 10 bases identical to TRBD2. The germline V gene has CDR1 SSHAT and CDR2 FNYEAQ (reference sequence). This CDR3 has 19 amino acids.

By sample share, this clonotype is medium-sized. With the library built for alpha chains, this beta chain is off target and its frequency is not meaningful. The gene calls are TRBV4-3 and TRBJ1-2; D possibly corresponds to TRBD1 (6 bases). There are 14 residues in the CDR3. The V and J ends lost 4 bases and 7 bases respectively, with 16 bases between them. Germline loops: CDR1 LGHNA, CDR2 YSLEER. The CDR3: CASSLMGGQVGYTF. The CDR3 coding sequence is TGCGCCAGCAGCCTGATGGGGGGGCAGGTTGGCTACACCTTC.

This clonotype appeared many times. A library prepared for alpha chains yielded this beta chain as an off-target read; its size is of little meaning. This chain joins TRBV5-1 and TRBJ2-1; the match to TRBD2 covers 10 bases. CDR3 length equals 15 residues. Trimming took 1 base from V and 9 from J; bases not matched to a gene: 7. Germline V CDR1 and CDR2: SGHRS, YFSETQ. The CDR3: CASSLHQREGGEQFF. The CDR3 nucleotides are TGCGCCAGCAGCTTGCACCAGCGGGAGGGCGGTGAGCAGTTCTTC.